One and the same sample provided the 23 T cell receptor beta chains below, sequenced in a study of regulatory T cells in long-lasting Graves disease. Library construction for TCR beta used iRepertoire HTBI primers and Arm-PCR of CDR3 regions. A single record per CDR3 protein comes from TCRdb applying MiXCR to the multiplex PCR reads. The sample lists 300,000 to 500,000 distinct CDR3 sequences, roughly 20% occurring once. As to time point: persistent/refractory GD, antithyroid drugs over 5 years with positive TRAb. Making the TCR library involved RNA that had been extracted from PBMCs. The sequencing used peripheral blood mononuclear cells (PBMCs), collected when the disease was refractory, from a patient treated with antithyroid drugs. The receptors here all came from a female donor with Graves disease.

This clonotype was counted a few times. This rearrangement joins TRBV14 to TRBJ2-7, with D perhaps given as TRBD1 or TRBD2 (6 bases each). V was cut by 0 bases and J by 7 bases, with 13 bases left in between. Germline values: CDR1 SGHDN, CDR2 FVKESK. This CDR3 has 14 amino acids. The CDR3 bases are TGTGCCAGCAGCCAAGACCCGGGGGCGAGTGAGCAGTACTTC. It translates to CASSQDPGASEQYF.

This sequence joins TRBV16 and TRBJ1-2; no reliable D call. Trimming left V 5 bases short and J 4 bases short, with 11 bases between. The CDR3 consists of 13 residues. The V gene's germline CDR1 is KGHSY and CDR2 FQNENV. CDR3 region: CASSDTPAYGYTF. CDR3 nucleotide sequence: TGTGCCAGCAGCGACACCCCGGCCTATGGCTACACCTTC.

CDR3 sequence: CASSPGKPGEQYF. The CDR3, as DNA: TGTGCCAGCAGCCCTGGAAAGCCGGGCGAGCAGTACTTC. The chain has TRBV7-9 and TRBJ2-7; no reliable D call. Germline V gene data show CDR1 as SEHNR and CDR2 as FQNEAQ (reference sequence). The CDR3 sequence is 13 residues long. Trimming stripped 5 bases from V and 6 bases from J, with 14 bases between.

This clonotype has at least ten counts. The V and J genes are TRBV3-1 and TRBJ2-7; no reliable D call. The length of the CDR3 is 16 residues. Deletions cut 4 bases from V and 2 bases from J, with 18 bases between. Germline CDR1 LGHDT, CDR2 YNNKEL (reference sequence). CDR3 in DNA: TGTGCCAGCAGCCCGGGTGGCTGGGTGACCACCTACGAGCAGTACTTC. Translating gives CASSPGGWVTTYEQYF.

Details on this clonotype: One base away lies a much larger clone, so this may be a sequencing read error. This sequence joins TRBV6-5 and TRBJ2-7; TRBD2 aligns across 9 bases. The germline V gene has CDR1 MNHEY and CDR2 SVGAGI. This CDR3 has 16 residues. CDR3 region: CASSYSRLAEGYKQYF. CDR3 DNA sequence: TGTGCCAGCAGTTACTCGAGACTAGCGGAGGGCTACAAGCAGTACTTC.

V usage is TRBV7-9 and J usage is TRBJ2-5; D not resolved. The CDR3 extends over 14 amino acids. The germline V and J ends were trimmed by 2 bases and 0 bases, with 7 bases remaining between them. Germline V gene lookup returns CDR1 SEHNR and CDR2 FQNEAQ (reference sequence). The CDR3 DNA sequence: TGTGCCAGCAGCTTATCCGTGTACCAAGAGACCCAGTACTTC. Amino acid sequence: CASSLSVYQETQYF.

In this sample, this clonotype turned up many times. V usage is TRBV11-2 and J usage is TRBJ2-5; D is possibly TRBD2 (5 bases). This CDR3 spans 16 amino acids. V was cut by 2 bases and J by 5 bases, with 18 bases left in between. The germline gives CDR1 SGHAT, CDR2 FQNNGV. CDR3 region: CASSLSFGKERETQYF. Written as DNA, the CDR3 is TGTGCCAGCAGCTTAAGTTTCGGGAAGGAAAGGGAGACCCAGTACTTC.

In its sample, this clonotype was seen many times. The chain joins TRBV12-3 or TRBV12-4 to TRBJ2-7; 7 bases line up with TRBD1. The CDR3 is 14 amino acids. V was clipped by 3 bases and J by 6 bases; unmatched bases: 8. The CDR3 sequence is CASSFARGSVEQYF. In nucleotides, the CDR3 is TGTGCCAGCAGTTTCGCCAGGGGGTCAGTCGAGCAGTACTTC.

This clonotype was detected ten times or more. The CDR3 is CASSHSGIEQYF. CDR3 in DNA: TGTGCCAGCAGCCATTCCGGAATCGAGCAGTACTTC. The gene calls are TRBV7-2 and TRBJ2-7, with D hard to call. V was cut by 5 bases and J by 6 bases, with 11 bases left in between. Germline loops: CDR1 SGHTA, CDR2 FQGNSA. CDR3 size: 12 residues.

The chain is built from TRBV7-2 and TRBJ2-2; D is ambiguous. The V and J ends lost 0 bases and 9 bases respectively, with 5 bases between them. The germline V gene encodes CDR1 SGHTA and CDR2 FQGNSA. The CDR3 runs 12 residues. The CDR3 sequence: CASSLAGWELFF. CDR3 coding DNA: TGTGCCAGCAGCTTAGCGGGTTGGGAGCTGTTTTTT.

This clonotype showed up many times. J is TRBJ2-5 and V is TRBV12-3 or TRBV12-4; D uncertain. The CDR3 sequence is 12 residues long. V shed 7 bases and J shed 2 bases, with 8 bases lying between them. The CDR3 coding sequence is TGTGCCAGCAAGTTAGGTCAAGAGACCCAGTACTTC. It is translated as CASKLGQETQYF.

V is TRBV6-2 or TRBV6-3 and J is TRBJ2-5; D may be TRBD1 or TRBD2 (5 bases each). The better agreement between TRBJ2-4 and the DNA end casts doubt on the J call. The CDR3 is 15 amino acids. Germline V gene data show CDR1 as MNHEY and CDR2 as SVGEGT. Here the CDR3 reads CASSSTRTRGNIQYF. The CDR3, as DNA: TGTGCCAGCAGTTCTACTCGTACGAGGGGTAACATTCAGTACTTC.

Notes on this clonotype: At one end, the junction sequence differs from germline, possibly due to a read error. This rearrangement joins TRBV7-9 to TRBJ2-1, with TRBD2 as a possible D gene (5 bases). CDR3 size: 15 residues. CDR1 SEHNR and CDR2 FQNEAQ come from the germline V gene (reference sequence). The CDR3 is CAGSLVLAAYNEQFF. As DNA, the CDR3 is TGTGCCGGCAGCTTAGTGCTAGCCGCCTACAATGAGCAGTTCTTC. Based on the CDR3 plus reference TRBV7-9 and TRBJ2-1, the full variable domain is DTGVSQNPRHKITKRGQNVTFRCDPISEHNRLYWYRQTLGQGPEFLTYFQNEAQLEKSRLLSDRFSAERPKGSFSTLEIQRTEQGDSAMYLCAGSLVLAAYNEQFFGPGTRLTVL.

The chain joins TRBV30 to TRBJ1-5, with a possible D match to TRBD1 (5 bases). V lost 0 bases and J 6 bases, leaving 18 bases between the germline ends. Germline-derived CDR1 and CDR2 are GTSNPN and SVGIG (reference sequence). CDR3 length: 16 amino acids. DNA of the CDR3: TGTGCCTGGAGTGTGGGGGGGGAGTGGAACCGTCAGCCCCAGCATTTT. It specifies CAWSVGGEWNRQPQHF.

This clonotype showed up many times. Germline and junction disagree at one end, which may indicate a read error. The rearrangement links TRBV18 to TRBJ2-5; D not certain. The germline CDR1 and CDR2 sequences are KGHSH and LQKENI. The CDR3 is made up of 14 amino acids. For the CDR3, the DNA is TGTGCCAGCTCACAAAGATCGGGCCCAGAGGCCCAGTACTTC. Translating gives CASSQRSGPEAQYF.

This clonotype was found a few times. One end of the junction is discordant with germline, which a read error may explain. The V and J genes are TRBV10-3 and TRBJ1-5, with 9 bases aligning to TRBD1. The CDR3 runs 16 residues. Germline CDR1 and CDR2: ENHRY and SYGVKD. CDR3 sequence (DNA): TGTGCCATCAGCCCGGACAGGGGAGGGTTGGGACAGCACCAGCATTTT. It encodes CAISPDRGGLGQHQHF.

This chain joins TRBV10-3 and TRBJ1-5, with a possible D match to TRBD1 (6 bases). The CDR3 contains 17 residues. CDR1 ENHRY and CDR2 SYGVKD come from the germline V gene. Trimming cost V 10 bases and J 2 bases, with 24 bases left between them. Here the CDR3 DNA reads TGTGCCACCGCTCACGAGACTGACAGGCGGCGCAATCAGCCCCAGCATTTT. Translating it yields CATAHETDRRRNQPQHF.

This clonotype was observed many times. V usage is TRBV28 and J usage is TRBJ2-5; 8 positions agree with TRBD1. CDR1 is MDHEN, CDR2 SYDVKM, per germline. The CDR3 is 15 residues long. V trimming: 3 bases; J trimming: 7 bases; junction bases outside the gene matches: 10. DNA for the CDR3: TGTGCCAGCAGTTTGCTCCAAACAGGGGGAGTGACCCAGTACTTC. This translates into CASSLLQTGGVTQYF.

This clonotype was counted ten times or more. CDR3 amino acids: CSARDHRGGNQPQHF. Here the CDR3 DNA reads TGCAGTGCTAGAGATCATCGTGGCGGCAATCAGCCCCAGCATTTT. This chain joins TRBV20-1 and TRBJ1-5; D unclear. The V end lost 0 bases, the J end lost 2 bases, and 11 bases lay between the germline ends. CDR1 is DFQATT, CDR2 SNEGSKA, per germline (reference sequence). The CDR3 consists of 15 residues.

This chain connects TRBV7-2 to TRBJ1-5, with D hard to call. Germline V CDR1 and CDR2: SGHTA, FQGNSA. Trimming left V 5 bases short and J 0 bases short, with 11 bases between. This CDR3 is built from 15 residues. Here the CDR3 DNA reads TGTGCCAGCAGCCGCGGTGCCTATAGCAATCAGCCCCAGCATTTT. It is translated as CASSRGAYSNQPQHF.

The chain employs TRBV7-9 and TRBJ1-4; D ambiguous. V was cut by 0 bases and J by 0 bases, with 11 bases left in between. This CDR3 is 17 amino acids long. The germline V gene encodes CDR1 SEHNR and CDR2 FQNEAQ (reference sequence). The CDR3 sequence: CASSLAKPPTTNEKLFF. The CDR3 bases are TGTGCCAGCAGCTTAGCAAAACCACCAACAACTAATGAAAAACTGTTTTTT.

This sequence joins TRBV19 and TRBJ2-4; D uncertain. The CDR3 is made up of 14 amino acids. The germline V gene has CDR1 LNHDA and CDR2 SQIVND (reference sequence). V lost 7 bases, J lost 1 base, and 11 bases lay in between. The CDR3 loop reads CASIDSRAKNIQYF. The CDR3 DNA follows: TGTGCCAGTATCGACTCCCGGGCCAAAAACATTCAGTACTTC.

This clonotype was seen more than once but under ten times. The chain links TRBV5-5 to TRBJ2-7; a possible D gene is TRBD1 (5 bases). There are 17 residues in the CDR3. The germline V gene has CDR1 SGHKS and CDR2 YYEKEE (reference sequence). V lost 4 bases and J 0 bases, leaving 20 bases between the germline ends. The DNA for the CDR3 is TGTGCCAGCAGCCGGGCTGGGCAGGACATCAGCTCCTACGAGCAGTACTTC. As protein: CASSRAGQDISSYEQYF.